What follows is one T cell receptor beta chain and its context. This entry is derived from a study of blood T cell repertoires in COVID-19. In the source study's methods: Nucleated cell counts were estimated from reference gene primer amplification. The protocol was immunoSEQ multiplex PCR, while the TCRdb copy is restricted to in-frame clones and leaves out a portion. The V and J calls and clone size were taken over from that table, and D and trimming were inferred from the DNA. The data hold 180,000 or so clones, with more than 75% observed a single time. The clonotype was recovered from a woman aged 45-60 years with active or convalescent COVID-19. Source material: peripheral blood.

CDR3: CASSQEWRSLASNQPQHF. The CDR3 DNA reads as TGTGCCAGCAGCCAAGAATGGAGGAGCTTAGCGAGCAATCAGCCCCAGCATTTT. V and J are TRBV4-2 and TRBJ1-5; D unclear. The germline CDR1 and CDR2 sequences are LGHNA and YNFKEQ. V gave up 0 bases and J gave up 1 base, with 16 bases separating them. This CDR3 is 18 amino acids long.